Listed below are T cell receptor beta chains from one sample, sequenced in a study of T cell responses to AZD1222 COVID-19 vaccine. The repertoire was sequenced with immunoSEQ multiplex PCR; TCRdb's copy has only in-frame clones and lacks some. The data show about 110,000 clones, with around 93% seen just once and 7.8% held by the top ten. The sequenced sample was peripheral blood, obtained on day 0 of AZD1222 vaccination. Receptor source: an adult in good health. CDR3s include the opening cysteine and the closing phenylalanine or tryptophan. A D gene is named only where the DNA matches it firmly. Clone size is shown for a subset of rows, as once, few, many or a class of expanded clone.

DNA: TGCGCCAGCAGCCACCCCGGGACTAGAAGCACAGATACGCAGTATTTT; CDR3: CASSHPGTRSTDTQYF; V: TRBV4-1; J: TRBJ2-3; D: TRBD2; size: NA
DNA: TGTGCCAGCAGCCCATCGACCCAGGTTAACAATGAGCAGTTCTTC; CDR3: CASSPSTQVNNEQFF; V: TRBV11-2; J: TRBJ2-1; D: NA; size: NA
DNA: TGTGCCTGGACGGAGGATAGCAATCAGCCCCAGCATTTT; CDR3: CAWTEDSNQPQHF; V: TRBV30; J: TRBJ1-5; D: NA; size: NA
DNA: TGTGCCAGCAGTTTATTAAGAACTCGCGGCTACACCTTC; CDR3: CASSLLRTRGYTF; V: TRBV27; J: TRBJ1-2; D: NA; size: NA
DNA: TGTGCCTGGAGTCCGGGGGGGACCTTTTATGGCTACACCTTC; CDR3: CAWSPGGTFYGYTF; V: TRBV30; J: TRBJ1-2; D: NA; size: NA
DNA: TGTGCCAGCAGCCACAGGGATGATGAGCAGTTCTTC; CDR3: CASSHRDDEQFF; V: TRBV7-3; J: TRBJ2-1; D: NA; size: NA
DNA: TGTGCCAGCAGCTTGGGGAGCGGGGGTCCTGGGGCCAACGTCCTGACTTTC; CDR3: CASSLGSGGPGANVLTF; V: TRBV7-9; J: TRBJ2-6; D: TRBD2; size: NA
DNA: TGCGCCAGCAGACAGGGGTACCAAGAGACCCAGTACTTC; CDR3: CASRQGYQETQYF; V: TRBV4-1; J: TRBJ2-5; D: TRBD1; size: NA
DNA: TGTGCCAGCAGTGAAGCGACGCTACGGGGCACTGAAGCTTTCTTT; CDR3: CASSEATLRGTEAFF; V: TRBV6-1; J: TRBJ1-1; D: NA; size: NA
DNA: TGCAGCGTTGCTCCAGGGGGTGTTCAGCCCCAGCATTTT; CDR3: CSVAPGGVQPQHF; V: TRBV29-1; J: TRBJ1-5; D: TRBD1; size: NA
DNA: TGTGCCAGCAGCTCGACCCTTAAGGACACTGAAGCTTTCTTT; CDR3: CASSSTLKDTEAFF; V: TRBV9; J: TRBJ1-1; D: NA; size: NA
DNA: TGTGCCAGCAGTTCCGGGATAGGCACAGATACGCAGTATTTT; CDR3: CASSSGIGTDTQYF; V: TRBV28; J: TRBJ2-3; D: NA; size: NA
DNA: TGCAGCGTTGAAATGAGGGGACAGACCCAGTACTTC; CDR3: CSVEMRGQTQYF; V: TRBV29-1; J: TRBJ2-5; D: NA; size: NA
DNA: TGTGCCAGCAGCCTTTCCAACTATGGCTACACCTTC; CDR3: CASSLSNYGYTF; V: TRBV28; J: TRBJ1-2; D: NA; size: once
DNA: TGTGCCATCAGTGAGGAGGGGGCAGGCGAAAAACTGTTTTTT; CDR3: CAISEEGAGEKLFF; V: TRBV10-3; J: TRBJ1-4; D: TRBD1; size: NA
DNA: TGCGCCAGCAGCTTGGAAGGTACCTCCTACGAGCAGTACTTC; CDR3: CASSLEGTSYEQYF; V: TRBV5-1; J: TRBJ2-7; D: NA; size: NA
DNA: TGTGCCAGCAGCCAGGAGGGTGGCTACACCTTC; CDR3: CASSQEGGYTF; V: TRBV4-2; J: TRBJ1-2; D: NA; size: NA
DNA: TGCAGCGTAGATATGGGCACATGTAGTCAGCCCCAGCATTTT; CDR3: CSVDMGTCSQPQHF; V: TRBV29-1; J: TRBJ1-5; D: NA; size: NA
DNA: TGTGCCTGGCACCCCTCGGGACCGTTAATGAAAAAACTGTTTTTT; CDR3: CAWHPSGPLMKKLFF; V: TRBV30; J: TRBJ1-4; D: NA; size: NA
DNA: TGTGCCAGCAGCGATAGTGGTACTGGAAACACCATATATTTT; CDR3: CASSDSGTGNTIYF; V: TRBV5-4; J: TRBJ1-3; D: NA; size: NA
DNA: TGCGCCAGCAGCCCACAGGGGTCGGGTAATGAAAAACTGTTTTTT; CDR3: CASSPQGSGNEKLFF; V: TRBV5-1; J: TRBJ1-4; D: TRBD1; size: NA
DNA: TGTGCCAGCAAGGAGGGATCTAACTCCTACGAGCAGTACTTC; CDR3: CASKEGSNSYEQYF; V: TRBV28; J: TRBJ2-7; D: NA; size: NA
DNA: TGCGCCAGCAGCTTGGCGGAGAACACTGAAGCTTTCTTT; CDR3: CASSLAENTEAFF; V: TRBV5-1; J: TRBJ1-1; D: NA; size: NA
DNA: TGTGCCAGCAGCTTAGGGGGATCTAGCTATGGCTACACCTTC; CDR3: CASSLGGSSYGYTF; V: TRBV11-1; J: TRBJ1-2; D: NA; size: NA
DNA: TGTGCCAGTAGTAATTTGGTAACAGGGCAGCCCCAGCATTTT; CDR3: CASSNLVTGQPQHF; V: TRBV19; J: TRBJ1-5; D: NA; size: NA
DNA: TGTGCCAGCAGCTTAGTCCCATGGACTAGCGGAGATCAAGAGACCCAGTACTTC; CDR3: CASSLVPWTSGDQETQYF; V: TRBV11-2; J: TRBJ2-5; D: TRBD2; size: NA
DNA: TGCGCCAGCAGCCTAACCGGGACCGTATTTGAAGCTTTCTTT; CDR3: CASSLTGTVFEAFF; V: TRBV5-1; J: TRBJ1-1; D: NA; size: NA
DNA: TGTGCCAGCAGCTTAGAAGGACGGGGGTTTGTCAACGAGCAGTACTTC; CDR3: CASSLEGRGFVNEQYF; V: TRBV7-8; J: TRBJ2-7; D: NA; size: NA
DNA: TGTGCCAGCAGCCTCTACGGAGGGTCGTACGAGCAGTACTTC; CDR3: CASSLYGGSYEQYF; V: TRBV7-2; J: TRBJ2-7; D: NA; size: NA
DNA: TGTGCCAGCACAGGGGTACCCCAAGAGACCCAGTACTTC; CDR3: CASTGVPQETQYF; V: TRBV28; J: TRBJ2-5; D: NA; size: NA
DNA: TGTGCCAGCAGCCGGACTGTTGGGACTAGCGGCAATGAGCAGTTCTTC; CDR3: CASSRTVGTSGNEQFF; V: TRBV4-2; J: TRBJ2-1; D: TRBD2; size: NA
DNA: TGTGCCACCAGCAGAGGAACAAACTATGGCTACACCTTC; CDR3: CATSRGTNYGYTF; V: TRBV15; J: TRBJ1-2; D: NA; size: NA
DNA: TGTGCCAGCAGCGGTGAGGTCCGGACACCCAAAGCTTTCTTT; CDR3: CASSGEVRTPKAFF; V: TRBV5-5; J: TRBJ1-1; D: NA; size: few
DNA: TGCGCCAGCAGTGAGTCGAACATAGCGGGGGGGAGGGATGAGCAGTTCTTC; CDR3: CASSESNIAGGRDEQFF; V: TRBV10-2; J: TRBJ2-1; D: TRBD2; size: NA
DNA: TGTGCCAGCAGCGCCCCCAGCCGGGACAGTACGCAGTATTTT; CDR3: CASSAPSRDSTQYF; V: TRBV9; J: TRBJ2-3; D: TRBD1; size: NA
DNA: TGTGCCAGCAGTGAATTGGGGGGCTCCACAGATACGCAGTATTTT; CDR3: CASSELGGSTDTQYF; V: TRBV6-4; J: TRBJ2-3; D: NA; size: once
DNA: TGCGCCAGCAGCCCGGTAGACAGGGGGCAGCCCCCTGAAGCTTTCTTT; CDR3: CASSPVDRGQPPEAFF; V: TRBV5-1; J: TRBJ1-1; D: TRBD1; size: NA
DNA: TGTGCCAGCACAGGGGGTTTGACTGAAGCTTTCTTT; CDR3: CASTGGLTEAFF; V: TRBV28; J: TRBJ1-1; D: TRBD1; size: NA
DNA: TGTGCCAGCAATTCCGGGACAGTAAATTCACCCCTCCACTTT; CDR3: CASNSGTVNSPLHF; V: TRBV5-4; J: TRBJ1-6; D: TRBD1; size: once
DNA: TGTGCCAGCAGGTCCTCGGGGGGGAACGAGCAGTACTTC; CDR3: CASRSSGGNEQYF; V: TRBV6-5; J: TRBJ2-7; D: TRBD2; size: once
DNA: TGTGCCAGCAGTGACTTAGGAGGGCGGCAGTATTTT; CDR3: CASSDLGGRQYF; V: TRBV6-4; J: TRBJ2-3; D: NA; size: NA
DNA: TGTGCCAGCAGCCGGGTGGGCAGCTCCTATAATTCACCCCTCCACTTT; CDR3: CASSRVGSSYNSPLHF; V: TRBV3-1/TRBV3-2; J: TRBJ1-6; D: NA; size: NA
DNA: TGTGCCACCAGCAGAGATATAGCTGAGGGTGGCTACACCTTC; CDR3: CATSRDIAEGGYTF; V: TRBV15; J: TRBJ1-2; D: NA; size: NA
DNA: TGTGCCAGCAGCCCTCGGACTAGCGGATACAATGAGCAGTTCTTC; CDR3: CASSPRTSGYNEQFF; V: TRBV9; J: TRBJ2-1; D: TRBD2; size: NA
DNA: TGTGCCAGCAGTTACGTGTTAGCGGCGTACCAAGAGACCCAGTACTTC; CDR3: CASSYVLAAYQETQYF; V: TRBV6-2/TRBV6-3; J: TRBJ2-5; D: NA; size: NA
DNA: TGTGCCAGCGTTCTGAGCGGGGGGGCCCGGCGCACAGATACGCAGTATTTT; CDR3: CASVLSGGARRTDTQYF; V: TRBV7-2; J: TRBJ2-3; D: TRBD2; size: once
DNA: TGTGCCAGCAGTGAAGAGTGGTCCTCTGGAAACACCATATATTTT; CDR3: CASSEEWSSGNTIYF; V: TRBV2; J: TRBJ1-3; D: NA; size: NA
DNA: TGTGCCAGCACCCTAGGAGGGGGCCGCAATCAGCCCCAGCATTTT; CDR3: CASTLGGGRNQPQHF; V: TRBV28; J: TRBJ1-5; D: TRBD1; size: NA
DNA: TGTGCCAGCAGCCCCGGACAGTCCTACGAGCAGTACTTC; CDR3: CASSPGQSYEQYF; V: TRBV7-6; J: TRBJ2-7; D: NA; size: NA